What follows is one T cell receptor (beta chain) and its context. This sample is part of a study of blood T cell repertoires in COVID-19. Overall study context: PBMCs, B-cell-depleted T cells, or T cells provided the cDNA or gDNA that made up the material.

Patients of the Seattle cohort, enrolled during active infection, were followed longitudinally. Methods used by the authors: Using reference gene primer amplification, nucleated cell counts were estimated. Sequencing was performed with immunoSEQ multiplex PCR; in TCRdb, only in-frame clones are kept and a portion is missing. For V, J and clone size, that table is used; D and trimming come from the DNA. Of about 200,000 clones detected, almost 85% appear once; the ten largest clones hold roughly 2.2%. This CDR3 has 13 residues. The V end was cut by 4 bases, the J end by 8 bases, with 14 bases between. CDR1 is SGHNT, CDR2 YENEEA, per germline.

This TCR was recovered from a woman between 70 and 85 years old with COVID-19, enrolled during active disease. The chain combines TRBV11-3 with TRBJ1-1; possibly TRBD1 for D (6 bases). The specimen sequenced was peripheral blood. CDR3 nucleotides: TGTGCCAGCAGCTCTCTCCCCGGGACAGAAGCTTTCTTT. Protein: CASSSLPGTEAFF.